The present TCR beta chain was sequenced within a study of blood T cell repertoires in COVID-19. Background on the study: PBMCs, B-cell-depleted T cells, or T cells provided the cDNA or gDNA that made up the material.

TCRdb keeps only in-frame clones here, not all; method: immunoSEQ multiplex PCR. In the table there are more than 250,000 clones, 85% to 90% of which are singletons. The origin of this receptor is a woman aged 45-65 years with COVID-19, enrolled during active disease. Sequencing input: peripheral blood.

As DNA, the CDR3 is TGTGCTAGTGGTTTGGCGAGAGGAGAGCGGAGCTACGAGCAGTACTTC. Translating it yields CASGLARGERSYEQYF. The rearrangement links TRBV12-5 to TRBJ2-7, with TRBD2 as a possible D gene (5 bases). Trimming pared 1 base from V and 3 bases from J, leaving 16 bases between. Per the germline V gene, CDR1 is LGHNT and CDR2 is FRNRAP. This CDR3 is built from 16 residues.